The rows below give T cell receptor beta chains drawn from one sample of a study of identifying expanded T cells in peripheral blood. Data came from immunoSEQ multiplex PCR; TCRdb stores just in-frame clones and leaves some out. The repertoire holds about 90,000 clones, with roughly 86% as singletons. Sample: blood. The receptors shown here come from a person aged 18 to 70 in good health. Both conserved end residues are part of each CDR3. The D gene is left open where the match is weak. Where a row states a size, it is once, few, many or the class of an expanded clone; other rows omit it.

TGCGCCAGCAGTGGTACAGCACCGGGACAGGCTAACGAGCAGTACTTC | CASSGTAPGQANEQYF | TRBJ2-7 | TRBD1 | . | TRBV10-1 | 16
TGTGCCAGTACCCCGGGACAGGGGTACAATGAGCAGTTCTTC | CASTPGQGYNEQFF | TRBJ2-1 | TRBD1 | few | TRBV19 | 14
TGCGCCAGCAGACAGGGATCAGGAACACCCCTCCACTTT | CASRQGSGTPLHF | TRBJ1-6 | . | . | TRBV5-1 | 13
TGTGCCAGCTCACCAGTAGGGGTTTTCTACAATGAGCAGTTCTTC | CASSPVGVFYNEQFF | TRBJ2-1 | . | . | TRBV18 | 15
TGTGCCAGCTCACGAAGGACTAGCGGGAGCTATGAGCAGTTCTTC | CASSRRTSGSYEQFF | TRBJ2-1 | TRBD2 | . | TRBV18 | 15
TGTGCCAGCAGCTTACCCCCGTCGGCGGAAAAACTGTTTTTT | CASSLPPSAEKLFF | TRBJ1-4 | . | . | TRBV11-3 | 14
TGTGCCAGCAGTTACAGGGCTAACTATGGCTACACCTTC | CASSYRANYGYTF | TRBJ1-2 | . | once | TRBV6-5 | 13
TGCGCCAGCAGCCAAGATCTTGGCAGTTCCTACGAGCAGTACTTC | CASSQDLGSSYEQYF | TRBJ2-7 | . | . | TRBV4-3 | 15
TGTGCCAACCCGATGAGGGGGCCTACTAACACTGAAGCTTTCTTT | CANPMRGPTNTEAFF | TRBJ1-1 | TRBD1 | . | TRBV6-7 | 15
TGCGCCAGCAGTATAGCGGGGGGGATAGATACGCAGTATTTT | CASSIAGGIDTQYF | TRBJ2-3 | TRBD2 | . | TRBV5-1 | 14
TGTGCCAGCACGGTCCCGGGACTAGCGGGGTTGAATGAGCAGTTCTTC | CASTVPGLAGLNEQFF | TRBJ2-1 | TRBD2 | . | TRBV2 | 16
TGTGCCAGCAGCTACCCCCCGGGACAAAGCTACGAGCAGTACTTC | CASSYPPGQSYEQYF | TRBJ2-7 | . | . | TRBV11-2 | 15
TGTGCCAGCAGTGTGCACTTGGACAGTAACACTGAAGCTTTCTTT | CASSVHLDSNTEAFF | TRBJ1-1 | . | . | TRBV6-1 | 15
TGTGCCTGGAAAGGGACAGGGATCGAAAAACTGTTTTTT | CAWKGTGIEKLFF | TRBJ1-4 | TRBD1 | . | TRBV30 | 13
TGTGCCAGCAGTTCGCGGGGGCACACTGAAGCTTTCTTT | CASSSRGHTEAFF | TRBJ1-1 | . | . | TRBV6-6 | 13
TGTGCCAGCAGCTTGGTCGCGGGAGGGGATGAGCAGTTCTTC | CASSLVAGGDEQFF | TRBJ2-1 | TRBD2 | . | TRBV5-4 | 14
TGTGCCAGCAGTGACTCGGGTCAGGGGAGCGGTGAGCAGTTCTTC | CASSDSGQGSGEQFF | TRBJ2-1 | . | . | TRBV6-4 | 15
TGCGCCAGCAGCGTGGGCGCAGATACGCAGTATTTT | CASSVGADTQYF | TRBJ2-3 | . | once | TRBV5-1 | 12
TGTGCCAGCAGTGACCCCATAAGGACGTCCGGGGATGGCTACACCTTC | CASSDPIRTSGDGYTF | TRBJ1-2 | . | . | TRBV6-1 | 16
TGTGCCAGCAAGGTTGAATTCTCTGGGGCCAACGTCCTGACTTTC | CASKVEFSGANVLTF | TRBJ2-6 | . | . | TRBV2 | 15
TGTGCCAGCAGCCCTGGACTAGTTAGTTTGTACGAGCAGTACTTC | CASSPGLVSLYEQYF | TRBJ2-7 | TRBD2 | . | TRBV6-6 | 15
TGCGCCAGCAGCCTCCTACAGGGACCTACCGATGAAAAACTGTTTTTT | CASSLLQGPTDEKLFF | TRBJ1-4 | . | once | TRBV5-1 | 16
TGTGCCAGCAGTTTTTGGAGGGGGCAGTCTGGGGCCAACGTCCTGACTTTC | CASSFWRGQSGANVLTF | TRBJ2-6 | . | . | TRBV27 | 17
TGTGCCAGCTCACCAGGACAGGGCGGCTATGGCTACACCTTC | CASSPGQGGYGYTF | TRBJ1-2 | TRBD1 | . | TRBV18 | 14
TGCAGCGTTAAGTCCAAAAACTACGAGCAGTACTTC | CSVKSKNYEQYF | TRBJ2-7 | . | once | TRBV29-1 | 12
TGTGCCAGCGGAACAGGGGGCAGTTACGAGCAGTACTTC | CASGTGGSYEQYF | TRBJ2-7 | TRBD1 | . | TRBV9 | 13
TGTGCCAGCAGTCCCCGAGGGACAGGGGTAGTGAATTCACCCCTCCACTTT | CASSPRGTGVVNSPLHF | TRBJ1-6 | TRBD1 | few | TRBV27 | 17
TGTGCCAGCAGTGAATCGGTGGGCGAGCAGTACTTC | CASSESVGEQYF | TRBJ2-7 | . | once | TRBV25-1 | 12
TGTGCCAGCAGCCAAGGGGGGACCTCCAACGAGCAGTACTTC | CASSQGGTSNEQYF | TRBJ2-7 | . | . | TRBV4-2 | 14